This TCR beta chain was sequenced during a study of blood T cell repertoires in COVID-19. TCRdb's table, derived via immunoSEQ multiplex PCR, lists solely in-frame clones and lacks some. Of 210,000 or so clones listed, more than 75% are singletons. CDR3 size: 14 residues. Germline-derived CDR1 and CDR2 are MNHEY and SMNVEV (reference sequence). V shed 3 bases and J shed 4 bases, with 13 bases lying between them. Participants came from fewer than 25 US areas, aged roughly 18 to 89 years. In assigning cohorts, the study relied on participant-reported clinical history. This TCR derives from a man aged 25-45 years with acute COVID-19. J is TRBJ2-7 and V is TRBV27; perhaps TRBD1 as D (6 bases). The sequencing sample was made of PBMCs or T cells enriched from blood (not recorded which). The CDR3 reads CASSLEQGRYEQYF. The DNA of the CDR3 is TGTGCCAGCAGTTTGGAACAGGGAAGATACGAGCAGTACTTC.